The TCR beta chain described here comes from a study of OX40 agonist ivuxolimab in advanced cancers. Germline CDR1 SGHVS, CDR2 FQNEAQ. The CDR3 is made up of 17 amino acids. Between the trimmed V and J ends, which lost 1 base and 2 bases, there was a span of 15 bases. Generated by immunoSEQ multiplex PCR, the TCRdb table keeps only in-frame clones and is missing some. Found here are 40,000 to 50,000 clones, about 88% of them singletons; the top ten hold about 12%. The V call is TRBV7-8, the J call TRBJ1-3, with unresolved D. Sequencing used CD4+ or CD8+ T cells sorted from blood, obtained in a trial of the OX40 agonist ivuxolimab. The sequence was obtained from an adult with an advanced solid tumor such as melanoma, head and neck, liver or kidney cancer. CDR3 nucleotides: TGTGCCAGCAGCTTAGAAGCGGCGACTGCCACTGGAAACACCATATATTTT. This translates into CASSLEAATATGNTIYF.